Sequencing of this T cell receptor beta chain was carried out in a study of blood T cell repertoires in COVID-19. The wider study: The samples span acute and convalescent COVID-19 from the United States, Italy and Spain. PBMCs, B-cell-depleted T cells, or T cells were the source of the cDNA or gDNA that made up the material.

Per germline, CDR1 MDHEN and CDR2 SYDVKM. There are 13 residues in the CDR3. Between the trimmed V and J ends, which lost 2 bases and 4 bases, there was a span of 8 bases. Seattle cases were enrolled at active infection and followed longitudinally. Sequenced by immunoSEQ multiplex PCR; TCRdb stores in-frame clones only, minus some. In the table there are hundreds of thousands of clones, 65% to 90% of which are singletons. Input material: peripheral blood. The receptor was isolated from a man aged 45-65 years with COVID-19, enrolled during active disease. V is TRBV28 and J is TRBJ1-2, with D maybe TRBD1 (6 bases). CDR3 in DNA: TGTGCCAGCAGTTTAGGACAGCTCTATGGCTACACCTTC. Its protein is CASSLGQLYGYTF.